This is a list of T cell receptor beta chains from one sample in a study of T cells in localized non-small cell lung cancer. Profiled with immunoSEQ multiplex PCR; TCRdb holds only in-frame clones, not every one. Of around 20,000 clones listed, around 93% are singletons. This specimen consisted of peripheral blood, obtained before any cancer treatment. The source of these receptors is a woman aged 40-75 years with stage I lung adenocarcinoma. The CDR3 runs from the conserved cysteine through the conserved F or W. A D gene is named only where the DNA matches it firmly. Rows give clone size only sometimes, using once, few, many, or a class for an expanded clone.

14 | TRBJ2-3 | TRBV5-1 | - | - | CASSSGTSTDTQYF | TGCGCCAGCAGTTCCGGGACTAGCACAGATACGCAGTATTTT
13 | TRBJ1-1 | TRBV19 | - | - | CASSIEQNTEAFF | TGTGCCAGTAGTATAGAACAGAACACTGAAGCTTTCTTT
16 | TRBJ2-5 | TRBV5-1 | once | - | CASSLAPAGPWETQYF | TGCGCCAGCAGCTTGGCCCCGGCGGGGCCCTGGGAGACCCAGTACTTC
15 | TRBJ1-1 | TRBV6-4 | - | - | CASSGAGEGTTEAFF | TGTGCCAGCAGTGGAGCAGGGGAAGGAACAACTGAAGCTTTCTTT
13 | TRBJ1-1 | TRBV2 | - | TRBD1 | CATSGTVSTEAFF | TGTGCCACTAGCGGGACAGTAAGTACTGAAGCTTTCTTT
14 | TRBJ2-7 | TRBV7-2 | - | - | CASSPNPGPYEQYF | TGTGCCAGCAGCCCCAACCCGGGGCCCTACGAGCAGTACTTC
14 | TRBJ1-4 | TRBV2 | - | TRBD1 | CASRPTGRNEKLFF | TGTGCCAGCAGACCGACAGGGAGAAATGAAAAACTGTTTTTT
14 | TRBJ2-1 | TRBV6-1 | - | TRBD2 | CASTMGAGGNEQFF | TGTGCCAGCACCATGGGGGCGGGGGGCAATGAGCAGTTCTTC
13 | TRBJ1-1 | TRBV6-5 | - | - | CASVQGGGTEAFF | TGTGCCAGCGTCCAGGGCGGGGGCACTGAAGCTTTCTTT
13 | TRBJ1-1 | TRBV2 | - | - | CASSGYRNTEAFF | TGTGCCAGCAGTGGCTACAGGAACACTGAAGCTTTCTTT
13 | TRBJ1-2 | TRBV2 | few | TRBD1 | CASTTGGYYGYTF | TGTGCCAGCACAACAGGGGGCTACTATGGCTACACCTTC
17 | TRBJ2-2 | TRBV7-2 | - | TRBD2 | CASSEELGGLRTGELFF | TGTGCCAGCAGCGAGGAACTGGGAGGGTTGCGCACCGGGGAGCTGTTTTTT
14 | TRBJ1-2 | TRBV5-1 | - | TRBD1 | CASSLAGQGGGYTF | TGCGCCAGCAGCTTGGCAGGCCAGGGGGGCGGCTACACCTTC
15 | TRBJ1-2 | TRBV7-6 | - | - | CASSLDQQGNYGYTF | TGTGCCAGCAGCTTAGACCAACAGGGAAACTATGGCTACACCTTC
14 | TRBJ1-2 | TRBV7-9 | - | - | CASSLPGFGYGYTF | TGTGCCAGCAGCTTACCCGGCTTCGGGTATGGCTACACCTTC
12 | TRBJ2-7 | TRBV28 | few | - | CASSPQGDEQYF | TGTGCCAGCAGCCCACAGGGTGACGAGCAGTACTTC
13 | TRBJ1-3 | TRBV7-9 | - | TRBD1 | CATKQGDGNTIYF | TGTGCCACTAAACAGGGGGATGGAAACACCATATATTTT
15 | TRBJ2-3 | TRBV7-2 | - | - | CASSLMKPSTDTQYF | TGTGCCAGCAGCTTGATGAAACCTAGCACAGATACGCAGTATTTT
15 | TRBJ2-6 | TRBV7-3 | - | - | CASSPSHSGANVLTF | TGTGCCAGCAGCCCCTCCCACTCTGGGGCCAACGTCCTGACTTTC
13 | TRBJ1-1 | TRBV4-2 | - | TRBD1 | CASSPRQGTEAFF | TGTGCCAGCAGCCCTAGACAGGGCACTGAAGCTTTCTTT
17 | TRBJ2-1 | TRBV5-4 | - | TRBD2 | CASSFGGGLPFGNEQFF | TGTGCCAGCAGCTTTGGCGGGGGTTTGCCCTTTGGAAATGAGCAGTTCTTC
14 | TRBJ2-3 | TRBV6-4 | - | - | CASSDRGGSDTQYF | TGTGCCAGCAGTGACAGGGGGGGATCAGATACGCAGTATTTT
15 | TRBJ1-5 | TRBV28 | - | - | CASRPGQTSNQPQHF | TGTGCCAGCAGACCCGGACAAACGAGCAATCAGCCCCAGCATTTT
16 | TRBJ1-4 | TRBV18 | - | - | CASSPQGLATNEKLFF | TGTGCCAGCTCACCACAGGGGCTCGCAACTAATGAAAAACTGTTTTTT
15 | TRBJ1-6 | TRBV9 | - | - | CASSVAPTGESPLHF | TGTGCCAGCAGCGTAGCTCCGACGGGAGAATCACCCCTCCACTTT
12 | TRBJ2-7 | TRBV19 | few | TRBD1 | CATLGQGYEQYF | TGTGCCACCCTCGGACAGGGATACGAGCAGTACTTC
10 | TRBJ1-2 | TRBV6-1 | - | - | CASSEEGYTF | TGTGCCAGCAGTGAGGAAGGCTACACCTTC
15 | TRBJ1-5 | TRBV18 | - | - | CASSPEGYSNQPQHF | TGTGCCAGCTCACCGGAAGGTTATAGCAATCAGCCCCAGCATTTT
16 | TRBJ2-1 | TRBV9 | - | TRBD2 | CASRAPGTSSYNEQFF | TGTGCCAGCAGGGCTCCCGGGACTAGCTCCTACAATGAGCAGTTCTTC
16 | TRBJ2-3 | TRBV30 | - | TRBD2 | CAWSYGLAGAGDTQYF | TGTGCCTGGTCCTATGGACTAGCGGGGGCCGGAGATACGCAGTATTTT
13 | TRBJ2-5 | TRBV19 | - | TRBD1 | CASSSQGRETQYF | TGTGCCAGTAGTTCACAGGGGAGAGAGACCCAGTACTTC
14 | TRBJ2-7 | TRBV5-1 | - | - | CASSREGEGYEQYF | TGCGCCAGCAGTCGCGAGGGAGAAGGTTACGAGCAGTACTTC